A single sample is the source of the 10 T cell receptor beta chains below, sequenced in a study of tumor-infiltrating lymphocytes in localized non-small cell lung cancer. Sequenced by immunoSEQ multiplex PCR; TCRdb stores in-frame clones only, minus some. This table holds tens of thousands of clones, over 70% found once. The sequencing input was lung tumor tissue. These receptors originate from a human donor with non-small cell lung cancer.

This chain connects TRBV5-1 to TRBJ2-5; 11 bases are shared with TRBD2. V shed 4 bases, J shed 0 bases, and the junction held 5 bases outside the gene matches. Germline CDR1 and CDR2: SGHRS and YFSETQ. CDR3 size: 16 residues. CDR3 loop: CASSRTSGSYQETQYF. The DNA of the CDR3 is TGCGCCAGCAGCCGAACTAGCGGGAGCTACCAAGAGACCCAGTACTTC.

This clone showed up just a few times. The gene calls are TRBV18 and TRBJ2-7, with D tentatively TRBD1 (6 bases). The CDR3 covers 14 residues. V was cut by 3 bases and J by 3 bases, with 12 bases left in between. Looked up from germline, CDR1 is KGHSH and CDR2 is LQKENI. The DNA of the CDR3 is TGTGCCAGCTCACCCAATGGACAGAGCTACGAGCAGTACTTC. It codes for CASSPNGQSYEQYF.

This clone was seen only once. This rearrangement joins TRBV2 to TRBJ2-1, with no clear D. CDR1 and CDR2 from the germline V gene are SNHLY and FYNNEI. CDR3 length equals 15 residues. Trimming removed 3 bases at V and 5 bases at J, with 14 bases between. In DNA form, the CDR3 reads TGTGCCAGCAGTGAGATAACCGGTAGCAACAATGAGCAGTTCTTC. Its protein product is CASSEITGSNNEQFF.

In its sample, this clone is medium-sized. This chain links TRBV11-2 with TRBJ2-7, with 8 nucleotides matching TRBD1. CDR3 length: 16 residues. Germline CDR1 SGHAT, CDR2 FQNNGV. Losses at the gene ends were 1 base for V and 2 bases for J; bases not matched to a gene: 7. CDR3 in amino acids: CASSLVRLQGAYEQYF. CDR3 DNA: TGTGCCAGCAGCTTAGTACGTCTACAGGGGGCCTACGAGCAGTACTTC.

The V gene is TRBV11-3, the J gene TRBJ1-1; 7 bases agree with TRBD1. This CDR3 has 13 amino acids. Trimming at V came to 3 bases and at J to 7 bases, leaving 5 bases not matched to a gene. Germline CDR1 is SGHNT and CDR2 is YENEEA. CDR3 nucleotide sequence: TGTGCCAGCAGCTTTAGTTGGGACAGTGAAGCTTTCTTT. Translation: CASSFSWDSEAFF.

This chain links TRBV6-1 with TRBJ2-5; TRBD2 is a possible D gene (6 bases). The CDR3 loop spans 12 amino acids. From germline, CDR1 is MNHNS and CDR2 SASEGT. V lost 2 bases, J lost 7 bases, and 8 bases lay in between. The CDR3 loop reads CASSELGGTQYF. As DNA, the CDR3 is TGTGCCAGCAGTGAATTGGGGGGGACCCAGTACTTC.

CDR3 bases: TGTGCCAGCAGCGAAGGGTCCAGCTCACAAAGTCGGGCCAACGTCCTGACTTTC. Translated, it gives CASSEGSSSQSRANVLTF. The chain combines TRBV7-4 with TRBJ2-6; D not resolved. V lost 5 bases and J lost 5, with 22 bases in between. CDR1 and CDR2 from the germline V gene are SGHVT and SQSDAQ. CDR3 size: 18 residues.

This clone was seen once. This chain uses TRBV5-1 with TRBJ1-1; 9 bases align to TRBD1. The CDR3 spans 16 residues. The V gene's germline CDR1 is SGHRS and CDR2 YFSETQ. J gave up 3 bases and V 4 bases, and 10 bases lay outside the gene matches. CDR3 loop: CASSPRTGVLDTEAFF. CDR3 in DNA: TGCGCCAGCAGCCCCCGGACAGGGGTCCTGGACACTGAAGCTTTCTTT.

The chain has TRBV2 and TRBJ1-5; D gene uncertain. Looked up from germline, CDR1 is SNHLY and CDR2 is FYNNEI. V was shortened by 4 bases and J by 0 bases, with 10 bases between the two germline ends. The CDR3 contains 15 residues. CDR3 coding DNA: TGTGCCAGCAGTGGTCCGTTTAGTAGCAATCAGCCCCAGCATTTT. Encoded protein: CASSGPFSSNQPQHF.

In its sample, this clone was seen a few times. The genes are TRBV5-4 and TRBJ2-2; no definite D call. V gave up 3 bases and J gave up 5 bases, with 8 bases separating them. Germline lookup yields CDR1 SGHNT and CDR2 YYREEE (reference sequence). The CDR3 spans 13 residues. The CDR3 DNA follows: TGTGCCAGCAGCTCTATAGATACCGGGGAGCTGTTTTTT. Its translation is CASSSIDTGELFF.